This TCR beta chain originates from a study of T cells after yellow fever vaccination. Study-level points and caveats: Primary-vaccination clones mostly resurfaced post-booster (nearly 97% CD4, 75% to 90% CD8).

TCRdb re-analysed the 5' RACE reads in MiXCR, keeping a single row per CDR3 protein. This repertoire shows around 50,000 distinct CDR3 sequences, roughly 7.4% found once; its top ten account for 28%. The length of the CDR3 is 12 residues. Trimming removed 2 bases from V and 2 bases from J, with 4 bases in between. This clonotype was observed once. What it binds is unknown. Sequenced here: CD8+ T cells sorted from PBMCs, sampled approximately 15 days after the first yellow fever vaccination. The chain couples TRBV12-3 or TRBV12-4 to TRBJ2-7; D unclear. This receptor was taken from a man between 18 and 35 years old who received the YFV17D yellow fever vaccine. CDR3 nucleotides: TGTGCCAGCAGTTTATCCCCCTACGAGCAGTACTTC. Encoded protein: CASSLSPYEQYF.